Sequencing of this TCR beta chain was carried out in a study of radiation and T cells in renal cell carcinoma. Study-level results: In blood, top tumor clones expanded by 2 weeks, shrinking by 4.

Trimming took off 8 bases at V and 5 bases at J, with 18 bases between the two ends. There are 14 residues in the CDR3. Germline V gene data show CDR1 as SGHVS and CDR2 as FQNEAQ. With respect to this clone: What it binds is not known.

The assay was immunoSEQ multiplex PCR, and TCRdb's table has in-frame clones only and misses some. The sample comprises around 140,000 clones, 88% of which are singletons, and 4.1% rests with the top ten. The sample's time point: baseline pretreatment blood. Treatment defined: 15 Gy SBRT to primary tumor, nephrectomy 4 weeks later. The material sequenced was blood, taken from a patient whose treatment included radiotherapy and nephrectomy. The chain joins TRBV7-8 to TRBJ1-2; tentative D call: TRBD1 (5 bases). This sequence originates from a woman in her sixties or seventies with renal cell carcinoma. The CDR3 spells CASARGFREYGYTF. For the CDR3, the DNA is TGTGCCAGCGCGCGGGGGTTTCGGGAATATGGCTACACCTTC.